What follows are 24 T cell receptor beta chains derived from one specimen sequenced in a study of T cells in Graves' hyperthyroidism and ophthalmopathy. From RNA transcripts, TCR beta CDR3 regions were amplified. With the HTBI primer set, the TCR CDR3 went through a first round of RT-PCR. TCRdb processed the multiplex PCR reads anew with MiXCR; each CDR3 protein has one entry. The sample gives more than 550,000 distinct CDR3 sequences, 45% of which show up once; more than 7% is in the top ten. Sequencing used peripheral blood or thyroid tissue (not recorded which). The origin of the receptors is an adult man with Graves' disease, either hyperthyroidism or ophthalmopathy (not recorded which).

The chain links TRBV12-3 or TRBV12-4 to TRBJ1-2, with TRBD1 identical over 7 bases. The CDR3 runs 13 residues. With V trimmed by 6 bases and J by 4 bases, 5 bases remained unmatched. In DNA form, the CDR3 reads TGTGCCAGCAGGTATACAGGGGCCTATGGCTACACCTTC. As protein: CASRYTGAYGYTF.

The V call is TRBV5-1, the J call TRBJ2-5, with D tentatively TRBD2 (7 bases). Germline V gene lookup returns CDR1 SGHRS and CDR2 YFSETQ. The V end was cut by 4 bases, the J end by 4 bases, with 14 bases between. CDR3 size: 14 residues. The CDR3 DNA is TGCGCCAGCAGCCCCCCAGGGGAGGGAGAGACCCAGTACTTC. This codes for CASSPPGEGETQYF.

The rearrangement uses TRBV7-3 and TRBJ2-2, with a tentative D call TRBD1 (6 bases). Germline CDR1 and CDR2: SGHTA and FQGTGA. The CDR3 length is 16 residues. V dropped 5 bases and J dropped 4 bases, with 17 bases sitting between them. CDR3 amino acids: CASSRSGTTATGELFF. The CDR3 DNA follows: TGTGCCAGCAGCCGCTCCGGGACAACCGCCACCGGGGAGCTGTTTTTT.

Of note for this clonotype: It is unclear where the CDR3 begins or ends on the DNA, so no DNA is shown, and the CDR3 is as TCRdb lists it. The chain has TRBV7-4 and TRBJ1-4. From its first to its last residue, the CDR3 has 22 amino acids. The germline CDR1 and CDR2 sequences are SGHVT and SQSDAQ. CDR3 protein: CASSLAPNSPLHFGTGNEKLFF.

This clonotype was detected a few times. J is TRBJ1-1 and V is TRBV2; tentatively, D is TRBD1 (5 bases). This CDR3 spans 15 amino acids. The germline V gene has CDR1 SNHLY and CDR2 FYNNEI. V was trimmed by 5 bases and J by 4 bases, leaving 17 bases between them. The CDR3 region has the DNA TGTGCCAGCAGTTTAGGGCTCAGGGTTGGCACTGAAGCTTTCTTT. This encodes CASSLGLRVGTEAFF. The full variable domain, rest sourced from reference TRBV2 and TRBJ1-1, is EPEVTQTPSHQVTQMGQEVILRCVPISNHLYFYWYRQILGQKVEFLVSFYNNEISEKSEIFDDQFSVERPDGSNFTLKIRSTKLEDSAMYFCASSLGLRVGTEAFFGQGTRLTVV.

This clonotype has a count of ten or more. This chain links TRBV7-2 with TRBJ1-3; D is undetermined. The V end was cut by 6 bases, the J end by 4 bases, with 13 bases between. This CDR3 spans 14 amino acids. Germline assignment: CDR1 SGHTA and CDR2 FQGNSA. CDR3 sequence: CASSRGLRGNTIYF. CDR3 coding DNA: TGTGCCAGCAGTCGCGGACTGAGGGGAAACACCATATATTTT.

This clonotype was recorded only once. A much larger clone differs by one base, so this may be a read error. The gene calls are TRBV24-1 and TRBJ1-2; a possible D gene is TRBD1 (5 bases). The CDR3 spans 14 residues. The germline V gene encodes CDR1 KGHDR and CDR2 SFDVKD. The CDR3 nucleotides read TGTGTCAGCAGCCGTGTAGGGGCGCGGTATGGCTACACCTTC. Translation gives CVSSRVGARYGYTF.

The genes are TRBV29-1 and TRBJ1-2; 9 nucleotides match TRBD1. The CDR3 has 13 amino acids. The germline gives CDR1 SQVTM, CDR2 ANQGSEA. V was pared by 4 bases and J by 7 bases, with 7 bases of the junction left unmatched. The CDR3 DNA follows: TGCAGCGTTGGGGGACAGGGCCATGCTGGCTACACCTTC. It encodes CSVGGQGHAGYTF.

The table lists this clonotype with many counts. This rearrangement joins TRBV7-2 to TRBJ1-6; D unresolved. The CDR3 is made up of 14 amino acids. Germline V gene data show CDR1 as SGHTA and CDR2 as FQGNSA. Between the trimmed V and J ends, which lost 3 bases and 10 bases, there was a span of 13 bases. The CDR3 protein is CASSLEVEQSPLHF. The CDR3 coding sequence is TGTGCCAGCAGCTTGGAGGTCGAACAATCACCCCTCCACTTT.

The table lists this clonotype with many counts. V usage is TRBV15 and J usage is TRBJ1-1, with D possibly matching TRBD1 (6 bases). The CDR3 is 15 residues long. The germline V and J ends were trimmed by 3 bases and 3 bases, with 14 bases remaining between them. Germline V gene sequence: CDR1 LNHNV, CDR2 YYDKDF (reference sequence). The CDR3 DNA reads TGTGCCACCAGCAGCAACCTGCCAGGGGACACTGAAGCTTTCTTT. Translation gives CATSSNLPGDTEAFF. The full variable domain, in which reference TRBV15 and TRBJ1-1 provide the parts outside the CDR3, is DAMVIQNPRYQVTQFGKPVTLSCSQTLNHNVMYWYQQKSSQAPKLLFHYYDKDFNNEADTPDNFQSRRPNTSFCFLDIRSPGLGDTAMYLCATSSNLPGDTEAFFGQGTRLTVV.

The chain couples TRBV10-3 to TRBJ1-6, with TRBD1 as a possible D gene (5 bases). CDR1 and CDR2 (germline): ENHRY, SYGVKD. This CDR3 has 15 residues. Trimming stripped 0 bases from V and 8 bases from J, with 11 bases between. DNA of the CDR3: TGTGCCATCAGTGAGTCCAAGGGGACCGATTCACCCCTCCACTTT. Residues: CAISESKGTDSPLHF.

The V call is TRBV15, the J call TRBJ1-6; D gene ambiguous. The V end lost 3 bases, the J end lost 5 bases, and 17 bases lay between the germline ends. In germline, CDR1 is LNHNV, CDR2 YYDKDF (reference sequence). This CDR3 contains 17 residues. The CDR3 DNA sequence: TGTGCCACCAGCAGCTTGGTCGAGTGGAGGGATAATTCACCCCTCCACTTT. Its translation is CATSSLVEWRDNSPLHF.

The J gene is TRBJ1-2, the V gene TRBV12-3 or TRBV12-4; perhaps TRBD1 as D (5 bases). V lost 6 bases and J lost 7, with 27 bases in between. CDR3 length equals 17 residues. CDR3 bases: TGTGCCAGCAGCCCAACCGGCCTCAGGGCGGGGGGTGGTGGCTACACCTTC. Residues: CASSPTGLRAGGGGYTF.

This clonotype was recorded at least ten times. The chain recombines TRBV7-9 with TRBJ2-7; 10 bases fit TRBD2. The CDR3 consists of 15 residues. Germline loops: CDR1 SEHNR, CDR2 FQNEAQ (reference sequence). Trimming took 5 bases from V and 9 from J; bases not matched to a gene: 13. CDR3 bases: TGTGCCAGCAGCATGAAGGGACTAGCGTCCGACCGGCAGTACTTC. It codes for CASSMKGLASDRQYF.

Ten or more counts support this clonotype. The chain has TRBV29-1 and TRBJ2-5; 7 positions match TRBD1. V shed 7 bases and J 7 bases; nucleotides not matched to a gene: 15. CDR1 is SQVTM, CDR2 ANQGSEA, per germline. The CDR3 length is 14 residues. CDR3 coding DNA: TGCAGCGGAACCGGGACAGACGCGGTGCGGACCCAGTACTTC. It yields the protein CSGTGTDAVRTQYF.

This clonotype occurred a few times. The chain carries TRBV7-2 and TRBJ1-4, with D possibly being TRBD1 (5 bases). There are 18 residues in the CDR3. V was pared by 3 bases and J by 5 bases, with 22 bases between. Germline V lookup: CDR1 SGHTA, CDR2 FQGNSA. CDR3 residues: CASSLSRRGGGANEKLFF. The CDR3 coding sequence is TGTGCCAGCAGCTTGAGTCGCCGGGGAGGTGGGGCCAATGAAAAACTGTTTTTT.

This clonotype was observed once. This rearrangement joins TRBV7-2 to TRBJ1-5; the D is unclear. This CDR3 has 15 residues. Germline lookup yields CDR1 SGHTA and CDR2 FQGNSA. The V gene lost 1 base and the J gene lost 0 bases, with 7 bases spanning the gap. CDR3: CASSLVASSNQPQHF. The CDR3 DNA reads TGTGCCAGCAGCTTAGTGGCGTCTAGCAATCAGCCCCAGCATTTT.

The chain uses TRBV7-2 and TRBJ2-5; no clear D. The V gene's germline CDR1 is SGHTA and CDR2 FQGNSA. This CDR3 spans 13 amino acids. This chain's CDR3 is CARSLTHQETQYF. The CDR3 DNA is TGTGCTAGGAGCCTCACCCACCAAGAGACCCAGTACTTC.

This clonotype was detected ten times or more. This chain connects TRBV20-1 to TRBJ2-1; TRBD2 agrees at 8 bases. The CDR3 runs to 16 residues. Trimming took 5 bases from V and 8 from J; bases not matched to a gene: 17. The germline gives CDR1 DFQATT, CDR2 SNEGSKA (reference sequence). The CDR3 spells CSAGALGRASIDEQFF. The DNA of the CDR3 is TGCAGTGCTGGAGCGCTCGGGAGGGCCTCGATCGATGAGCAGTTCTTC.

This clonotype was recorded at least ten times. The rearrangement uses TRBV7-2 and TRBJ2-7; 9 nucleotides align to TRBD2. Trimming at V came to 5 bases and at J to 2 bases, leaving 10 bases not matched to a gene. Germline V gene data show CDR1 as SGHTA and CDR2 as FQGNSA. CDR3 length: 16 residues. The CDR3: CASSPVGSGGAYEQYF. CDR3 coding DNA: TGTGCCAGCAGCCCCGTCGGTAGCGGGGGAGCCTACGAGCAGTACTTC.

J is TRBJ2-3 and V is TRBV29-1; no definite D call. Germline CDR1 and CDR2: SQVTM and ANQGSEA. The V gene lost 7 bases and the J gene lost 0 bases, with 14 bases spanning the gap. CDR3 length: 14 residues. The CDR3 DNA is TGCAGCGCTGGTCGGGTAGGCAGCACAGATACGCAGTATTTT. This translates into CSAGRVGSTDTQYF.

On this clonotype: One end of the junction fails to match germline, which may point to a read error. The chain has TRBV7-9 and TRBJ1-3; tentatively, D is TRBD1 (5 bases). Germline lookup yields CDR1 SEHNR and CDR2 FQNEAQ (reference sequence). The CDR3 sequence is 14 residues long. The CDR3 reads CASSFRDEGSTIYF. The DNA for the CDR3 is TGTGCCAGCAGCTTCCGGGACGAAGGAAGCACCATATATTTT. The whole variable domain, filled in from reference TRBV7-9 and TRBJ1-3, reads DTGVSQNPRHKITKRGQNVTFRCDPISEHNRLYWYRQTLGQGPEFLTYFQNEAQLEKSRLLSDRFSAERPKGSFSTLEIQRTEQGDSAMYLCASSFRDEGSTIYFGEGSWLTVV.

The chain uses TRBV5-1 and TRBJ1-1, with unresolved D. The CDR3 extends over 13 amino acids. Trimming cost V 7 bases and J 1 base, with 11 bases left between them. Germline V gene lookup returns CDR1 SGHRS and CDR2 YFSETQ. The CDR3 spells CASPGSKNTEAFF. In nucleotides, the CDR3 is TGCGCCAGCCCCGGATCTAAGAACACTGAAGCTTTCTTT. The variable domain in full, with the rest retrieved from reference TRBV5-1 and TRBJ1-1, is KAGVTQTPRYLIKTRGQQVTLSCSPISGHRSVSWYQQTPGQGLQFLFEYFSETQRNKGNFPGRFSGRQFSNSRSEMNVSTLELGDSALYLCASPGSKNTEAFFGQGTRLTVV.

The V call is TRBV5-1, the J call TRBJ1-2; no clear D. V lost 0 bases and J lost 0, with 9 bases in between. Germline-derived CDR1 and CDR2 are SGHRS and YFSETQ. This CDR3 region has 15 residues. This CDR3 reads CASSLGPPANYGYTF. As DNA, the CDR3 is TGCGCCAGCAGCTTGGGACCGCCAGCTAACTATGGCTACACCTTC.